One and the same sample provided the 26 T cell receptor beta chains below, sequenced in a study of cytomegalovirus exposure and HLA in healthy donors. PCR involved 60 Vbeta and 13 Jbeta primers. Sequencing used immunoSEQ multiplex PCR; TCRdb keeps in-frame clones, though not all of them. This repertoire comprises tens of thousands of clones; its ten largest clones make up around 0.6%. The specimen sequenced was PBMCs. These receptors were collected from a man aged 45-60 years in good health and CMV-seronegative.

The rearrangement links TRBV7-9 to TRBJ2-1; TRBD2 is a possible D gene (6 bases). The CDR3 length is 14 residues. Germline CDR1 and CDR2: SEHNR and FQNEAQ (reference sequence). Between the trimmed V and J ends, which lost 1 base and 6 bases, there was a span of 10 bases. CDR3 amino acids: CASSLGTGSNEQFF. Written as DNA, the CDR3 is TGTGCCAGCAGCTTAGGAACCGGGAGCAATGAGCAGTTCTTC.

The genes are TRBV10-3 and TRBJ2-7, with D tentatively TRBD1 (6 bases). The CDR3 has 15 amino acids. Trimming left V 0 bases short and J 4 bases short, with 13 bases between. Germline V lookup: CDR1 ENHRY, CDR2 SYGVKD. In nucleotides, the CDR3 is TGTGCCATCAGTGAGTCAGTGGGGGCGGGTTACGAGCAGTACTTC. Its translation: CAISESVGAGYEQYF.

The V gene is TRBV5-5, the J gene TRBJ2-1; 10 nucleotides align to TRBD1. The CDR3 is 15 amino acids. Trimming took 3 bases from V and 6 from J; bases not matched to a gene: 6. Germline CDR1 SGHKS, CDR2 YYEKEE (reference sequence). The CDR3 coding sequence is TGTGCCAGCAGCTACCGCTGGACAGGGGGCAATGAGCAGTTCTTC. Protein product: CASSYRWTGGNEQFF.

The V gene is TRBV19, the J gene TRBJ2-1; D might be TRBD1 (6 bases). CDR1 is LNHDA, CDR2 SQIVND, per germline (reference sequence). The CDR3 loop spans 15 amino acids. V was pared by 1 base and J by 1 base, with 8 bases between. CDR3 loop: CASSIGGGSYNEQFF. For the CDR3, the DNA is TGTGCCAGTAGTATAGGAGGGGGATCCTACAATGAGCAGTTCTTC.

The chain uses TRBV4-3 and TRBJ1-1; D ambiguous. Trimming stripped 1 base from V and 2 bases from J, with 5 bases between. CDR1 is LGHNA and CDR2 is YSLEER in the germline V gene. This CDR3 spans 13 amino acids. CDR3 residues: CASSQGHNTEAFF. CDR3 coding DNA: TGCGCCAGCAGCCAAGGACATAACACTGAAGCTTTCTTT.

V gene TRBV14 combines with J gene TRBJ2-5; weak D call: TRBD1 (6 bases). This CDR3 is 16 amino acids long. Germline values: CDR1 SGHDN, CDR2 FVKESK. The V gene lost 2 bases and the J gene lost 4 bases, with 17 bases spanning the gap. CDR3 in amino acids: CASSQKATRGGETQYF. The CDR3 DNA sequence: TGTGCCAGCAGCCAAAAAGCCACCAGGGGTGGAGAGACCCAGTACTTC.

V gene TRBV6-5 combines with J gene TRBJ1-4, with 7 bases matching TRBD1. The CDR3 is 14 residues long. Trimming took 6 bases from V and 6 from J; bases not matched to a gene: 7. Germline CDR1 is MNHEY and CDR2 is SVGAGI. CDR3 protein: CASRGGGPHEKLFF. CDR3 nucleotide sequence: TGTGCCAGCAGAGGGGGCGGCCCGCATGAAAAACTGTTTTTT.

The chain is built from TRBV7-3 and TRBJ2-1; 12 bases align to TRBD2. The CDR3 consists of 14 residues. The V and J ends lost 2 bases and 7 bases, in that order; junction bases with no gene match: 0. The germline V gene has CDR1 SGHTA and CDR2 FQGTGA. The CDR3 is CASSLGTSGNEQFF. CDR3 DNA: TGTGCCAGCAGCTTAGGGACTAGCGGGAATGAGCAGTTCTTC.

The CDR3, as DNA: TGTGCCAGCAGCTCGGGACAGGGCCCCTACGAGCAGTACTTC. Translation: CASSSGQGPYEQYF. The V and J genes are TRBV5-4 and TRBJ2-7; 9 positions match TRBD1. CDR1 and CDR2 (germline): SGHNT, YYREEE (reference sequence). The CDR3 length is 14 residues. V dropped 3 bases and J dropped 2; count of bases not matched to a gene: 3.

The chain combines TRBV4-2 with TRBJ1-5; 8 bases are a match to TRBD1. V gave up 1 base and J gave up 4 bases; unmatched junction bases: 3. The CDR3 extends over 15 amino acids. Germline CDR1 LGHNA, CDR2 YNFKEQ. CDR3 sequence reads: CASSQGRGPNQPQHF. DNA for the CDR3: TGTGCCAGCAGCCAAGGCAGGGGGCCGAATCAGCCCCAGCATTTT.

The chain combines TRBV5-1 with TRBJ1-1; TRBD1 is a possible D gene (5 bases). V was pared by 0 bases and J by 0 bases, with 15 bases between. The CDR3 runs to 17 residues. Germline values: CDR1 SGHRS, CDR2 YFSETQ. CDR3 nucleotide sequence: TGCGCCAGCAGCTTGGCCGGGGGGATCGGCTTGAACACTGAAGCTTTCTTT. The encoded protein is CASSLAGGIGLNTEAFF. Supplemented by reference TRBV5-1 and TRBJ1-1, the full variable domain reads KAGVTQTPRYLIKTRGQQVTLSCSPISGHRSVSWYQQTPGQGLQFLFEYFSETQRNKGNFPGRFSGRQFSNSRSEMNVSTLELGDSALYLCASSLAGGIGLNTEAFFGQGTRLTVV.

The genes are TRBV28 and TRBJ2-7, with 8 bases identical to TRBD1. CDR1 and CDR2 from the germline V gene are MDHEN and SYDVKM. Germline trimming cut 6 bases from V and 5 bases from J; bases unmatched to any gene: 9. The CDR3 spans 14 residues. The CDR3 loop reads CASSTGQGLNEQYF. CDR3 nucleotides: TGTGCCAGCAGCACCGGACAGGGCCTGAACGAGCAGTACTTC.

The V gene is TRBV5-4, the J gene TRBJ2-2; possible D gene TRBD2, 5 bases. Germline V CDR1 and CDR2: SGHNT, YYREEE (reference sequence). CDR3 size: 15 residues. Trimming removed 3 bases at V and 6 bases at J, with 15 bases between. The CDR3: CASSSRRVAAGELFF. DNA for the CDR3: TGTGCCAGCAGCTCGCGGCGGGTCGCGGCCGGGGAGCTGTTTTTT. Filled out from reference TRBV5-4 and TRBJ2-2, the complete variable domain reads ETGVTQSPTHLIKTRGQQVTLRCSSQSGHNTVSWYQQALGQGPQFIFQYYREEENGRGNFPPRFSGLQFPNYSSELNVNALELDDSALYLCASSSRRVAAGELFFGEGSRLTVL.

For the CDR3, the DNA is TGTGCCAGCAGCCAAGAGAGCGCCGGGACAGGGGGCTATGGTGAAAAACTGTTTTTT. It is translated as CASSQESAGTGGYGEKLFF. The J gene is TRBJ1-4, the V gene TRBV4-2, with 12 bases lining up with TRBD1. This CDR3 has 19 amino acids. Germline V CDR1 and CDR2: LGHNA, YNFKEQ. Unmatched junction bases numbered 12, after V lost 0 bases and J lost 7 bases.

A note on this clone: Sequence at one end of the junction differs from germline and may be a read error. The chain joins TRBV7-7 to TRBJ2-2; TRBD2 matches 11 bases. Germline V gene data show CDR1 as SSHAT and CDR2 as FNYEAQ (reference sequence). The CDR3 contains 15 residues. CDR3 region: CASSPSGGQAGELFF. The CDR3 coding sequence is TGTGCTAGCAGTCCTAGCGGGGGGCAGGCCGGGGAGCTGTTTTTT.

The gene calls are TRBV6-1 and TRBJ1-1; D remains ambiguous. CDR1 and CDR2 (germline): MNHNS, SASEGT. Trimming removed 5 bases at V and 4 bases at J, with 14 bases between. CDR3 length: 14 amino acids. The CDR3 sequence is CASSPPARSTEAFF. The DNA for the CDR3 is TGTGCCAGCAGTCCCCCCGCCCGGAGCACTGAAGCTTTCTTT.

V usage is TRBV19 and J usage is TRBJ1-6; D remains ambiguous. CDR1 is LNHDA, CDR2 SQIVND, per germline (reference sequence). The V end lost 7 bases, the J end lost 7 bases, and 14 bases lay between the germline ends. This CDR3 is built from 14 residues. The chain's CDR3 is CASNIDPRNSPLHF. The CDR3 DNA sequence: TGTGCCAGTAACATAGATCCGAGGAATTCACCCCTCCACTTT.

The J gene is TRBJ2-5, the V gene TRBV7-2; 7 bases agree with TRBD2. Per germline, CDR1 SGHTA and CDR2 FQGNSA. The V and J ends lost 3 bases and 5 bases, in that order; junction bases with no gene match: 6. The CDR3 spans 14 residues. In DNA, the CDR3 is TGTGCCAGCAGCTTCTCGGACGGGGGGGAGACCCAGTACTTC. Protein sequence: CASSFSDGGETQYF.

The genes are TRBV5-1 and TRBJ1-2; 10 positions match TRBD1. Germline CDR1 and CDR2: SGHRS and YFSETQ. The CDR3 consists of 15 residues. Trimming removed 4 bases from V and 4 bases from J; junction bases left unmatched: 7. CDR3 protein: CASSPGQGTGYGYTF. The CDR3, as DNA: TGCGCCAGCAGCCCGGGACAGGGGACTGGCTATGGCTACACCTTC.

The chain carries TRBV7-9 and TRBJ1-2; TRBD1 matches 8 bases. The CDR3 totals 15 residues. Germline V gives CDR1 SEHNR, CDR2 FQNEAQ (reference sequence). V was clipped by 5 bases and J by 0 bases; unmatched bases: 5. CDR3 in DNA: TGTGCCAGCAGCAAGACAGGGGCAGCTAACTATGGCTACACCTTC. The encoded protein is CASSKTGAANYGYTF.

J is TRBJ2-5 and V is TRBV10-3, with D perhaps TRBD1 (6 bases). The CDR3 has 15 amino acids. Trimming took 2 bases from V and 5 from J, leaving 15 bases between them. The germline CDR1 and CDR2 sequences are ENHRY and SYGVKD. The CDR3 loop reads CAISEGTYGEETQYF. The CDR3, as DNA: TGTGCCATCAGTGAGGGGACATATGGTGAGGAGACCCAGTACTTC.

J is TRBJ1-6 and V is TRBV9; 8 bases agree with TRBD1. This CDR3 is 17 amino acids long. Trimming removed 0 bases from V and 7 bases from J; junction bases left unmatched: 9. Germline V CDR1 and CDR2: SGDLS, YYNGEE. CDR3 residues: CASSVGEGQGKNSPLHF. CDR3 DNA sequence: TGTGCCAGCAGCGTAGGCGAAGGACAGGGAAAAAATTCACCCCTCCACTTT.

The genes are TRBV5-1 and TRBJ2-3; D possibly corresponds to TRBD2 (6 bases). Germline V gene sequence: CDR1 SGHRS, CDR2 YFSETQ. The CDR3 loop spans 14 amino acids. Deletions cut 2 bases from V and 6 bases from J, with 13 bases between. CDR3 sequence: CASSLGGVRDTQYF. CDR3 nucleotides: TGCGCCAGCAGCTTAGGAGGGGTTCGGGATACGCAGTATTTT.

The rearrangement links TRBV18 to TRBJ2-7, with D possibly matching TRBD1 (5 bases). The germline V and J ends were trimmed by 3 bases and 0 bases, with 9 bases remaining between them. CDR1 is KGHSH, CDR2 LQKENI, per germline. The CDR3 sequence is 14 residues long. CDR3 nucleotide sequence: TGTGCCAGCTCACCTAGGGGAAGCTCCTACGAGCAGTACTTC. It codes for CASSPRGSSYEQYF. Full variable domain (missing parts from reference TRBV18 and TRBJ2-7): NAGVMQNPRHLVRRRGQEARLRCSPMKGHSHVYWYRQLPEEGLKFMVYLQKENIIDESGMPKERFSAEFPKEGPSILRIQQVVRGDSAAYFCASSPRGSSYEQYFGPGTRLTVT.

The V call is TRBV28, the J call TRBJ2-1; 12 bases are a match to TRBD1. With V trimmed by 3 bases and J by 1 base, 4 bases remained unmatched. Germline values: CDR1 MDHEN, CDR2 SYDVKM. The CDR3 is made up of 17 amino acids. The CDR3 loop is CASSFLGQGASYNEQFF. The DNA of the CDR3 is TGTGCCAGCAGTTTCCTGGGACAGGGGGCTTCCTACAATGAGCAGTTCTTC.

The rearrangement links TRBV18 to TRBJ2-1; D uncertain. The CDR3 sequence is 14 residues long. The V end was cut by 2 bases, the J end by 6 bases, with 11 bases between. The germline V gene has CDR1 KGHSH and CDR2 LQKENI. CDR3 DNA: TGTGCCAGCTCACCAACTGATGCGGCCAATGAGCAGTTCTTC. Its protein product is CASSPTDAANEQFF.